The 32 T cell receptor beta chains presented below share a single source sample, sequenced in a study of T cells in Graves' hyperthyroidism and ophthalmopathy. Amplified TCR beta CDR3 regions derived from RNA transcripts. First-round RT-PCR targeting the TCR CDR3 was performed with the HTBI primer set. TCRdb reanalysed the multiplex PCR reads using MiXCR and keeps one entry per CDR3 protein. This repertoire shows about 840,000 distinct CDR3 sequences, more than 30% found once; its top ten account for about 9%. Sequencing was performed on blood. Every receptor here comes from a man aged 18 to 29 with Graves' hyperthyroidism.

Points on this clonotype: A read error is possible here, since a much larger clone lies one base away. The rearrangement uses TRBV20-1 and TRBJ1-2, with D unresolved. Germline CDR1 reads DFQATT; CDR2 reads SNEGSKA (reference sequence). CDR3 length: 11 residues. CDR3 DNA: TGCAGTACTAGAAGATCGGATGGCTACACCTTC. Amino acid sequence: CSTRRSDGYTF.

This clonotype occurred many times. The genes are TRBV29-1 and TRBJ1-2; D call uncertain. V lost 6 bases, J lost 4 bases, and 9 bases lay in between. CDR1 SQVTM and CDR2 ANQGSEA come from the germline V gene. CDR3 length equals 11 residues. The CDR3 is CSVEDRYGYTF. The CDR3 DNA reads TGCAGCGTCGAGGACCGCTATGGCTACACCTTC.

Comment on this clonotype: This may be a read error: a much more frequent sequence differs by one nucleotide. The chain employs TRBV19 and TRBJ1-6; D gene ambiguous. The CDR3 runs to 14 residues. Germline assignment: CDR1 LNHDA and CDR2 SQIVND (reference sequence). V shed 2 bases and J shed 6 bases, with 8 bases lying between them. This CDR3 reads CASSINGVNSPLHF. The DNA of the CDR3 is TGTGCCAGTAGTATAAACGGGGTTAATTCACCCCTCCACTTT.

In its sample, this clonotype was seen many times. The gene calls are TRBV19 and TRBJ1-1, with a tentative D call TRBD1 (6 bases). The CDR3 has 14 amino acids. Germline values: CDR1 LNHDA, CDR2 SQIVND (reference sequence). V gave up 7 bases and J gave up 3 bases, with 15 bases separating them. CDR3 in amino acids: CASMAGQGYTEAFF. In DNA, the CDR3 is TGTGCCAGTATGGCCGGGCAGGGGTACACTGAAGCTTTCTTT. The complete variable domain, with remaining parts taken from reference TRBV19 and TRBJ1-1, reads DGGITQSPKYLFRKEGQNVTLSCEQNLNHDAMYWYRQDPGQGLRLIYYSQIVNDFQKGDIAEGYSVSREKKESFPLTVTSAQKNPTAFYLCASMAGQGYTEAFFGQGTRLTVV.

The chain is built from TRBV29-1 and TRBJ1-4; D remains unclear. Germline V gives CDR1 SQVTM, CDR2 ANQGSEA. Trimming took 0 bases from V and 8 from J, leaving 10 bases between them. CDR3 length equals 13 residues. CDR3: CSVEDSAGEKLFF. CDR3 DNA: TGCAGCGTTGAAGATTCCGCGGGAGAAAAACTGTTTTTT.

The chain carries TRBV29-1 and TRBJ1-1; 7 bases map to TRBD1. Germline CDR1 is SQVTM and CDR2 is ANQGSEA. The V gene end was trimmed by 8 bases and the J gene end by 0 bases; junction bases not matched to a gene: 6. This CDR3 is built from 13 residues. CDR3 amino acids: CSTRDRMNTEAFF. The CDR3 DNA reads as TGCAGCACTCGGGACAGAATGAACACTGAAGCTTTCTTT.

Points on this clonotype: Given a much more abundant clone one base away, this may be a read error. The genes are TRBV9 and TRBJ2-2, with unresolved D. The length of the CDR3 is 14 residues. CDR1 and CDR2 (germline): SGDLS, YYNGEE. The CDR3 protein is CVSSVDGVTGELFF. The CDR3 region has the DNA TGTGTCAGCAGCGTAGACGGAGTGACCGGGGAGCTGTTTTTT.

This clonotype occurred many times. The chain joins TRBV19 to TRBJ1-2, with a possible D match to TRBD1 (5 bases). CDR1 is LNHDA, CDR2 SQIVND, per germline (reference sequence). This CDR3 comprises 11 residues. The V gene lost 6 bases and the J gene lost 8 bases, with 10 bases spanning the gap. CDR3 loop: CASRAGIGYTF. CDR3 coding DNA: TGTGCCAGTAGGGCAGGGATCGGCTACACCTTC.

This clonotype was found a few times. This sequence joins TRBV7-9 and TRBJ1-1; TRBD1 matches 7 bases. The V gene's germline CDR1 is SEHNR and CDR2 FQNEAQ (reference sequence). The CDR3 is 17 amino acids. V shed 7 bases and J 1 base; nucleotides not matched to a gene: 15. The CDR3 nucleotides are TGTGCCAGCACCATCTGGGGGGACAGTATCCGGAACACTGAAGCTTTCTTT. Encoded protein: CASTIWGDSIRNTEAFF.

About this clonotype: The CDR3 ends on some other residue instead of the conserved phenylalanine or tryptophan, so this is likely a read error. Because the CDR3's place on the DNA is in doubt, the DNA is left out and the CDR3 is given as listed by TCRdb. This rearrangement joins TRBV15 to TRBJ2-2; the table gives TRBD1 as D, unverified against the DNA. Germline values: CDR1 LNHNV, CDR2 YYDKDF (reference sequence). The CDR3 contains 9 residues when both ends are counted. This CDR3 reads CATSREGLL.

This clonotype was seen more than once but under ten times. This chain connects TRBV20-1 to TRBJ1-1, with 8 nucleotides matching TRBD1. Germline V gene data show CDR1 as DFQATT and CDR2 as SNEGSKA (reference sequence). The CDR3 is 13 residues long. The junction had 6 bases not matched to a gene; V was cut back by 4 bases and J by 5 bases. The chain's CDR3 is CSANRDRRTEAFF. The CDR3 DNA sequence: TGCAGTGCTAACCGGGACAGGCGAACTGAAGCTTTCTTT.

This clonotype appeared many times. V is TRBV10-3 and J is TRBJ1-1, with 7 positions matching TRBD1. Looked up from germline, CDR1 is ENHRY and CDR2 is SYGVKD. The length of the CDR3 is 15 residues. The V gene end was trimmed by 7 bases and the J gene end by 1 base; junction bases not matched to a gene: 9. The CDR3 loop reads CAIKSVGTANTEAFF. The CDR3 nucleotides are TGTGCCATCAAATCGGTGGGGACAGCGAACACTGAAGCTTTCTTT.

In this sample, this clonotype turned up many times. This chain joins TRBV25-1 and TRBJ1-1; TRBD1 might be the D (6 bases). The V gene's germline CDR1 is MGHDK and CDR2 SYGVNS. The CDR3 contains 14 residues. Between the trimmed V and J ends, which lost 10 bases and 3 bases, there was a span of 18 bases. The CDR3 reads CATRRGDRDTEAFF. In DNA form, the CDR3 reads TGTGCCACTAGAAGGGGGGATCGGGACACTGAAGCTTTCTTT. Based on the CDR3 plus reference TRBV25-1 and TRBJ1-1, the full variable domain is EADIYQTPRYLVIGTGKKITLECSQTMGHDKMYWYQQDPGMELHLIHYSYGVNSTEKGDLSSESTVSRIRTEHFPLTLESARPSHTSQYLCATRRGDRDTEAFFGQGTRLTVV.

The chain carries TRBV9 and TRBJ2-5, with a possible D match to TRBD2 (6 bases). Looked up from germline, CDR1 is SGDLS and CDR2 is YYNGEE. The CDR3 consists of 15 residues. V was pared by 4 bases and J by 1 base, with 14 bases between. In DNA form, the CDR3 reads TGTGCCAGCAGCCCTACTAGCTTAGTCCAAGAGACCCAGTACTTC. Protein product: CASSPTSLVQETQYF.

In its sample, this clonotype was seen a few times. The V call is TRBV6-6, the J call TRBJ2-5, with a possible D match to TRBD1 (6 bases). The CDR3 length is 15 residues. Trimming removed 0 bases at V and 3 bases at J, with 11 bases between. The V gene's germline CDR1 is MNHNY and CDR2 SVGAGI (reference sequence). Here the CDR3 reads CASSYSSQGKETQYF. The CDR3 bases are TGTGCCAGCAGTTACTCGTCACAGGGAAAAGAGACCCAGTACTTC.

The gene calls are TRBV7-9 and TRBJ1-1; 9 bases are shared with TRBD1. The length of the CDR3 is 14 residues. J lost 5 bases, V lost 7 bases, and 8 bases had no gene match. CDR1 is SEHNR and CDR2 is FQNEAQ in the germline V gene (reference sequence). In DNA form, the CDR3 reads TGTGCCAGCACCTGGGACAGGGTTAAAACTGAAGCTTTCTTT. It encodes CASTWDRVKTEAFF. Complete variable domain (other parts from reference TRBV7-9 and TRBJ1-1): DTGVSQNPRHKITKRGQNVTFRCDPISEHNRLYWYRQTLGQGPEFLTYFQNEAQLEKSRLLSDRFSAERPKGSFSTLEIQRTEQGDSAMYLCASTWDRVKTEAFFGQGTRLTVV.

This chain uses TRBV2 with TRBJ2-7; no firm D call. Germline lookup yields CDR1 SNHLY and CDR2 FYNNEI. With 10 bases removed from V and 5 bases from J, the gap between germline ends came to 12 bases. This CDR3 spans 11 amino acids. The CDR3 sequence: CAKKTPHEQYF. The CDR3 DNA is TGTGCCAAGAAGACCCCCCACGAGCAGTACTTC.

There are a few counts of this clonotype. The chain carries TRBV11-3 and TRBJ2-5; D perhaps matches TRBD2 (6 bases). CDR1 and CDR2 from the germline V gene are SGHNT and YENEEA. Between the trimmed V and J ends, which lost 2 bases and 4 bases, there was a span of 20 bases. There are 17 residues in the CDR3. The CDR3 spells CASSLLTHRGIGETQYF. The CDR3 bases are TGTGCCAGCAGCTTACTAACACACCGGGGGATAGGAGAGACCCAGTACTTC.

The table lists this clonotype with a count of one. With a much larger clone just one base away, this may be a read error. Without the conserved terminal phenylalanine or tryptophan, this CDR3 likely stems from a read error. V gene TRBV7-9 combines with J gene TRBJ2-5, with 8 bases identical to TRBD2. CDR1 is SEHNR and CDR2 is FQNEAQ in the germline V gene (reference sequence). This CDR3 contains 15 residues. Trimming took 5 bases from V and 4 from J; bases not matched to a gene: 9. The CDR3 is CASSGSREGRETQYL. CDR3 nucleotide sequence: TGTGCCAGCAGCGGATCTCGGGAGGGGAGAGAGACCCAGTACCTC.

The rearrangement links TRBV7-9 to TRBJ2-7; TRBD2 might be the D (5 bases). Germline values: CDR1 SEHNR, CDR2 FQNEAQ (reference sequence). The CDR3 consists of 14 residues. The V end was cut by 5 bases, the J end by 1 base, with 12 bases between. CDR3 protein: CASSARTVSYEQYF. The CDR3, as DNA: TGTGCCAGCAGCGCCCGGACTGTTTCCTACGAGCAGTACTTC.

A remark on this clonotype: A much larger clone differs from this one at a single base, so this may be a read error. The V gene is TRBV19, the J gene TRBJ2-6; TRBD1 might be the D (5 bases). The germline CDR1 and CDR2 sequences are LNHDA and SQIVND (reference sequence). The CDR3 has 14 amino acids. The DNA for the CDR3 is TGTGCCAGTAGTACAGGGCCTGGGGCCAACGTCCTGGCTTTC. As protein: CASSTGPGANVLAF.

The chain combines TRBV25-1 with TRBJ2-5, with D maybe TRBD1 (5 bases). The V end was cut by 6 bases, the J end by 3 bases, with 17 bases between. Germline V gives CDR1 MGHDK, CDR2 SYGVNS. The CDR3 sequence is 15 residues long. The CDR3 loop is CASRHLAGHEETQYF. The CDR3 DNA sequence: TGTGCCAGCAGACATTTGGCAGGGCACGAAGAGACCCAGTACTTC.

A word on this clonotype: This clone may be a read error of a much larger clone one base away. J is TRBJ2-5 and V is TRBV7-9, with a possible D match to TRBD1 (6 bases). The CDR3 runs to 13 residues. CDR1 SEHNR and CDR2 FQNEAQ come from the germline V gene (reference sequence). The CDR3 region is CAGSLTGHETQYF. CDR3 bases: TGTGCCGGCAGCTTAACAGGGCACGAGACCCAGTACTTC.

This clonotype came up a few times. The chain couples TRBV5-1 to TRBJ2-7, with D possibly called TRBD1 or TRBD2 (5 bases each). Germline CDR1 and CDR2: SGHRS and YFSETQ. V gave up 4 bases and J gave up 2 bases, with 13 bases separating them. The CDR3 covers 14 residues. Here the CDR3 DNA reads TGCGCCAGCAGCGTAGGGACGCGCACCTACGAGCAGTACTTC. Translating gives CASSVGTRTYEQYF. Together with reference TRBV5-1 and TRBJ2-7, the CDR3 gives the full variable domain: KAGVTQTPRYLIKTRGQQVTLSCSPISGHRSVSWYQQTPGQGLQFLFEYFSETQRNKGNFPGRFSGRQFSNSRSEMNVSTLELGDSALYLCASSVGTRTYEQYFGPGTRLTVT.

The chain has TRBV5-1 and TRBJ1-4; D unresolved. The CDR3 sequence is 16 residues long. The ends were cut back, 4 bases at V and 7 bases at J, with 20 bases in the middle. Germline CDR1 reads SGHRS; CDR2 reads YFSETQ. CDR3 loop: CASSDPTLGRGEKLFF. The CDR3 DNA reads TGCGCCAGCAGCGACCCTACTCTGGGTCGGGGTGAAAAACTGTTTTTT.

This chain uses TRBV10-3 with TRBJ1-2; a weak D match, TRBD1 (5 bases). Trimming removed 4 bases from V and 8 bases from J, with 11 bases in between. The germline V gene encodes CDR1 ENHRY and CDR2 SYGVKD. The CDR3 extends over 12 amino acids. As DNA, the CDR3 is TGTGCCATCAGTGGGGAAGGGACCGGCTACACCTTC. It yields the protein CAISGEGTGYTF.

As to this clonotype: The junction does not match germline at one end; this may be a read error. V and J are TRBV10-3 and TRBJ2-7, with D unresolved. This CDR3 contains 13 residues. The germline V gene has CDR1 ENHRY and CDR2 SYGVKD. In nucleotides, the CDR3 is TGTGCCAGCAGTGTCTACGGGCGCTACGAGCAGTACTTC. Translated, it gives CASSVYGRYEQYF.

The rearrangement uses TRBV29-1 and TRBJ2-2; D is ambiguous. The V gene lost 7 bases and the J gene lost 5 bases, with 11 bases spanning the gap. The germline V gene encodes CDR1 SQVTM and CDR2 ANQGSEA. This CDR3 has 12 amino acids. In DNA, the CDR3 is TGCAGCGCGGTGGGATGGACCGGGGAGCTGTTTTTT. It specifies CSAVGWTGELFF.

This clonotype was observed a handful of times. The chain combines TRBV19 with TRBJ1-4; 10 positions agree with TRBD1. This CDR3 has 16 residues. The J segment lost 3 bases and the V segment lost 7 bases, leaving 8 bases of the junction unmatched. Germline CDR1 is LNHDA and CDR2 is SQIVND (reference sequence). The CDR3 nucleotides are TGTGCCAGTACCTTCAGACAGGGGGCGTCTAATGAAAAACTGTTTTTT. Translating it yields CASTFRQGASNEKLFF. Combining the CDR3 with reference TRBV19 and TRBJ1-4 gives the whole variable domain DGGITQSPKYLFRKEGQNVTLSCEQNLNHDAMYWYRQDPGQGLRLIYYSQIVNDFQKGDIAEGYSVSREKKESFPLTVTSAQKNPTAFYLCASTFRQGASNEKLFFGSGTQLSVL.

The rearrangement joins TRBV5-1 to TRBJ2-7, with a weak D call TRBD1 (8 bases). The CDR3 is 15 residues long. V was cut by 0 bases and J by 3 bases, with 13 bases left in between. Germline CDR1 reads SGHRS; CDR2 reads YFSETQ. For the CDR3, the DNA is TGCGCCAGCAGCTTGGGACAGGGGAGGGTCTACGAGCAGTACTTC. Translated, it gives CASSLGQGRVYEQYF.

This chain links TRBV20-1 with TRBJ1-2; a weak D match, TRBD1 (6 bases). Germline V gives CDR1 DFQATT, CDR2 SNEGSKA (reference sequence). This CDR3 spans 15 amino acids. The germline V and J ends were trimmed by 2 bases and 3 bases, with 16 bases remaining between them. CDR3 coding DNA: TGCAGTGCTAGACCGAAGGGGCAGGGGCACTATGGCTACACCTTC. Protein sequence: CSARPKGQGHYGYTF.

This clonotype was observed a handful of times. This chain connects TRBV7-9 to TRBJ2-3; TRBD2 matches 9 bases. Germline V lookup: CDR1 SEHNR, CDR2 FQNEAQ (reference sequence). This CDR3 is built from 15 residues. J was trimmed by 4 bases and V by 5 bases; bases with no gene match: 7. CDR3 nucleotides: TGTGCCAGCAGCGCTGGGACTAGCACAGCAGATACGCAGTATTTT. This sequence encodes CASSAGTSTADTQYF.